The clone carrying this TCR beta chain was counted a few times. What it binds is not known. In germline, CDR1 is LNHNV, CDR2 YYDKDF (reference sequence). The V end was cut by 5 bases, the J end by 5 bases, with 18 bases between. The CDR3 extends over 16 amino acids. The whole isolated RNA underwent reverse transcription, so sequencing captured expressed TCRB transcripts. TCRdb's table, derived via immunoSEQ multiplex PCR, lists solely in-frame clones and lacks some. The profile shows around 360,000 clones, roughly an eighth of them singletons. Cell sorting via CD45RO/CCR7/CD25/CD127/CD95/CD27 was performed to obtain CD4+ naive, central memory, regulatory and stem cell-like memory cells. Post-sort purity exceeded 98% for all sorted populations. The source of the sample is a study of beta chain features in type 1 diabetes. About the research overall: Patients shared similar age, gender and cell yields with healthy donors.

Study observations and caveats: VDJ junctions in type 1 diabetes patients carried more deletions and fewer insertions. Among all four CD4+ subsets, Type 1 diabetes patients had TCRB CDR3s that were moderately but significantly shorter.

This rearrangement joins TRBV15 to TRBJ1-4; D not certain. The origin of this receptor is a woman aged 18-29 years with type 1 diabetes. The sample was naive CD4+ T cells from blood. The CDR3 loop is CATSPEVGRLNEKLFF. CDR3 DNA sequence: TGTGCCACCAGCCCGGAGGTGGGCAGGCTAAATGAAAAACTGTTTTTT. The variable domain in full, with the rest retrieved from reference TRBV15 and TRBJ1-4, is DAMVIQNPRYQVTQFGKPVTLSCSQTLNHNVMYWYQQKSSQAPKLLFHYYDKDFNNEADTPDNFQSRRPNTSFCFLDIRSPGLGDTAMYLCATSPEVGRLNEKLFFGSGTQLSVL.